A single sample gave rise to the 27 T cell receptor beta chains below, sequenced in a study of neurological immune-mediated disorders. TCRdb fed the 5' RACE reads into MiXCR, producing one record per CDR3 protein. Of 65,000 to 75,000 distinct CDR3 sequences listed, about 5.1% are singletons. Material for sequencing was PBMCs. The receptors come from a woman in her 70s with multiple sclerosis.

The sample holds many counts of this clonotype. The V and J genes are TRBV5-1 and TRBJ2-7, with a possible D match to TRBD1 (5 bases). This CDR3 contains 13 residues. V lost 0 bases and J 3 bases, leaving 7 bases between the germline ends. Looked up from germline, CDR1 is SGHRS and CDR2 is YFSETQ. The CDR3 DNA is TGCGCCAGCAGCTTGGAGCAGGGCTACGAGCAGTACTTC. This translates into CASSLEQGYEQYF.

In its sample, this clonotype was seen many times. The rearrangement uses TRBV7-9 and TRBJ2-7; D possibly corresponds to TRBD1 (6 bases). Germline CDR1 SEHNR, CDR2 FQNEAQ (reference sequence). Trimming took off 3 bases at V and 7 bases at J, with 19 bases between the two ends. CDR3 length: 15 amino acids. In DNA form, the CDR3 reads TGTGCCAGCAGCTTCGTCGGGACACTTCCAGAGGAGCAGTACTTC. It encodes CASSFVGTLPEEQYF.

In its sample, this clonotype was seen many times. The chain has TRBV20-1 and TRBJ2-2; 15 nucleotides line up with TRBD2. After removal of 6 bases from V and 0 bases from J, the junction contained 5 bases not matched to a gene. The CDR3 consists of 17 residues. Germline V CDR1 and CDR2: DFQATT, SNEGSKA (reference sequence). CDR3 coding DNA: TGCAGTGCCCAGGGACTAGCGGGAGGATCGAACACCGGGGAGCTGTTTTTT. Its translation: CSAQGLAGGSNTGELFF.

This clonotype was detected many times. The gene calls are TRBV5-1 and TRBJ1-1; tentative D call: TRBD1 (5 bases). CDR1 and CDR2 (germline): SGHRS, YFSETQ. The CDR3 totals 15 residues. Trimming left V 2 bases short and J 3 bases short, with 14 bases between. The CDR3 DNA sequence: TGCGCCAGCAGCTTACAGAGGGACGGGGACACTGAAGCTTTCTTT. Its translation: CASSLQRDGDTEAFF.

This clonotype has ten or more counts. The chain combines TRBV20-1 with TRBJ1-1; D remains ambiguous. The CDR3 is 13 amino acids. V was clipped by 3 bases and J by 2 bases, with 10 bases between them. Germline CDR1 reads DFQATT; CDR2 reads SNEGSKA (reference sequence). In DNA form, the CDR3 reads TGCAGTGCTAGCACAGAAGTAAACACTGAAGCTTTCTTT. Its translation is CSASTEVNTEAFF.

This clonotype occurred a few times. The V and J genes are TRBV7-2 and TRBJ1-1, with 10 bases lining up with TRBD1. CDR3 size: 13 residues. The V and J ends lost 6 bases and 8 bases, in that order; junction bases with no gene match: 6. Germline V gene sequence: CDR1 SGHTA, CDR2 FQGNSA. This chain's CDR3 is CASSWDRGEEAFF. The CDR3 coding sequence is TGTGCCAGCAGTTGGGACAGGGGCGAAGAAGCTTTCTTT.

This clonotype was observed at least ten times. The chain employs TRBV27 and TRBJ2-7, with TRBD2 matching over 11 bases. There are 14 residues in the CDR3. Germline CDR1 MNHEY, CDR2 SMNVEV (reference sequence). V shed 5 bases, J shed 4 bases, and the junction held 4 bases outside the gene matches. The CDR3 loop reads CASSPWTSGYEQYF. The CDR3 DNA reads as TGTGCCAGCAGTCCCTGGACTAGCGGGTACGAGCAGTACTTC.

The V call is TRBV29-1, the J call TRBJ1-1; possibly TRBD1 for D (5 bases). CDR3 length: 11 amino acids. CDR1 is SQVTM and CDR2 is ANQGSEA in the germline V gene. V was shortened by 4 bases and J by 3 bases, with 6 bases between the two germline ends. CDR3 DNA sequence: TGCAGCGTTGCCAGGGACACTGAAGCTTTCTTT. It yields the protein CSVARDTEAFF.

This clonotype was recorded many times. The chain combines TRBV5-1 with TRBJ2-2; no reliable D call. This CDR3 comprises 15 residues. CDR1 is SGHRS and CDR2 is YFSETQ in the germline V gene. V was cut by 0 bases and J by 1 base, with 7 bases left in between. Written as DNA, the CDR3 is TGCGCCAGCAGCTTGGCCTCAGGGAACACCGGGGAGCTGTTTTTT. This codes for CASSLASGNTGELFF.

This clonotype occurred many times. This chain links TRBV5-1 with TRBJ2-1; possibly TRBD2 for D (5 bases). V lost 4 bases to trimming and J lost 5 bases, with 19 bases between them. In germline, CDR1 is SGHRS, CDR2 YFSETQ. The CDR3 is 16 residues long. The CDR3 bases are TGCGCCAGCAGCCCCATTGGGAGCGGACGAAACAATGAGCAGTTCTTC. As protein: CASSPIGSGRNNEQFF.

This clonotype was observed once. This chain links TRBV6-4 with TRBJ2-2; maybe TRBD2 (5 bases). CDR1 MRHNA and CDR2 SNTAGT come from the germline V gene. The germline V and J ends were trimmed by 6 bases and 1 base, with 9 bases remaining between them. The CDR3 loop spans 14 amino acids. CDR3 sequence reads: CASRAEGNTGELFF. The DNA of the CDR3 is TGTGCCAGCAGAGCAGAGGGGAACACCGGGGAGCTGTTTTTT.

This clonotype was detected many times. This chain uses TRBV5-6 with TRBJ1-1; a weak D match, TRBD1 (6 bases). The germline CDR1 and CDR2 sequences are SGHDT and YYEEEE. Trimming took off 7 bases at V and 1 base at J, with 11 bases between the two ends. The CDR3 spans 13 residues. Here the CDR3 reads CASLEGGNTEAFF. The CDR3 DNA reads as TGTGCCAGCTTAGAGGGGGGGAACACTGAAGCTTTCTTT.

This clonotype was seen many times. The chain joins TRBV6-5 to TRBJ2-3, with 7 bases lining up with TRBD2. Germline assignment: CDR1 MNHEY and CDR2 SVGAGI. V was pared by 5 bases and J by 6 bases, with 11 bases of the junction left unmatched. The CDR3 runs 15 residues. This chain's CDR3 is CASSGEGGPWDTQYF. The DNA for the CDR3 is TGTGCCAGCAGTGGAGAGGGAGGGCCCTGGGATACGCAGTATTTT.

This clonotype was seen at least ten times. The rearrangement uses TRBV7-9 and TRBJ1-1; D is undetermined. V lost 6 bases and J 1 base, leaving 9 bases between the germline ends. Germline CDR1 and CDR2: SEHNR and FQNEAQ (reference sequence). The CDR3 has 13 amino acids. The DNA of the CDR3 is TGTGCCAGCAGACTCTACAGGAACACTGAAGCTTTCTTT. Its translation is CASRLYRNTEAFF.

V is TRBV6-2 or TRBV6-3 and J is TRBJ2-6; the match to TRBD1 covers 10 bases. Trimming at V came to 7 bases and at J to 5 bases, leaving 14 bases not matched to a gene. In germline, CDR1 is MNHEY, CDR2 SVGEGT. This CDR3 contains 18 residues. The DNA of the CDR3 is TGTGCCAGCACGCCCGGGGGACAGGGGAATCCCTGGGCCAACGTCCTGACTTTC. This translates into CASTPGGQGNPWANVLTF.

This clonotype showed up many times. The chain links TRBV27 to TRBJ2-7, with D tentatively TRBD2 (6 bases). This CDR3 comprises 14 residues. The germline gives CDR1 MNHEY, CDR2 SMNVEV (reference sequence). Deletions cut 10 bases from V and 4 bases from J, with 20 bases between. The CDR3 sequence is CAISPPEAGYEQYF. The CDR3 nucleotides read TGTGCCATTTCCCCACCAGAGGCGGGGTACGAGCAGTACTTC.

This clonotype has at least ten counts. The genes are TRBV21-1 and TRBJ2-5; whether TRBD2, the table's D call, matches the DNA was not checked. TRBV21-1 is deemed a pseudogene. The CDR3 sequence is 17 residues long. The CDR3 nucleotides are TGTGCCAGCAGCGCACACCATTGGACTAGACCTCAAGAGACCCAGTACTTC. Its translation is CASSAHHWTRPQETQYF.

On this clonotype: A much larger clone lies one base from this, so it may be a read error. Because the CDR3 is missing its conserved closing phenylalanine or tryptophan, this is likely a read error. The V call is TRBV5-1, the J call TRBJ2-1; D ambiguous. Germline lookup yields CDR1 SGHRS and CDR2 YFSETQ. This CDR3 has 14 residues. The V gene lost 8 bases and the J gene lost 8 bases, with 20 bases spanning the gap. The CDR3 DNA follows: TGCGCCAGTAGTTCGGCCGTCGGTAAGGATGAGCAGTTCGTC. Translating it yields CASSSAVGKDEQFV.

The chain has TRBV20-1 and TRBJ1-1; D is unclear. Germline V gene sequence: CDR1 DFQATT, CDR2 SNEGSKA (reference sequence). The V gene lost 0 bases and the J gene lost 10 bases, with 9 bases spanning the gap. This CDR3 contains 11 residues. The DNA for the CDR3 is TGCAGTGCTAGAGATGACGTTGCAGCTTTCTTT. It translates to CSARDDVAAFF.

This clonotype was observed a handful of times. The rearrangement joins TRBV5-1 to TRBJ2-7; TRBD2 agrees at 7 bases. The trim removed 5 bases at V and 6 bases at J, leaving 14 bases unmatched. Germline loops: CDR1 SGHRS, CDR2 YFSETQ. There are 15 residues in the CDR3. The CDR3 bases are TGCGCCAGCAGGAGGGAGGGCAGAATCGGGGGCGAGCAGTACTTC. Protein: CASRREGRIGGEQYF.

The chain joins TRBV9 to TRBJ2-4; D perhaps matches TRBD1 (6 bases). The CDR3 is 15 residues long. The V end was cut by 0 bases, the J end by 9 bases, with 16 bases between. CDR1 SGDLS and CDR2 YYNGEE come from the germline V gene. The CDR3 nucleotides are TGTGCCAGCAGCGTAGGATTCCAGGGGCCGGGCATTCAGTACTTC. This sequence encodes CASSVGFQGPGIQYF.

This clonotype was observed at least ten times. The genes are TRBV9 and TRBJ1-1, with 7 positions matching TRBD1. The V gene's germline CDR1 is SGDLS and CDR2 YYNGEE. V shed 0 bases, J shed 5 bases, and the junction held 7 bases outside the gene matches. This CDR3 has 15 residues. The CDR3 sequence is CASSVDATGITEAFF. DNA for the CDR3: TGTGCCAGCAGCGTAGACGCGACAGGGATAACTGAAGCTTTCTTT.

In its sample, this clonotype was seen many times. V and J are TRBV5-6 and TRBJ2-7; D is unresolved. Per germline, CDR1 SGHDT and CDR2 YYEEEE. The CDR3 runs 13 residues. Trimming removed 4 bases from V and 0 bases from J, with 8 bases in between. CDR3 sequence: CASSRVSSYEQYF. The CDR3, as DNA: TGTGCCAGCAGCCGGGTAAGCTCCTACGAGCAGTACTTC. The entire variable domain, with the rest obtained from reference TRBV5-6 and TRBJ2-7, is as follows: DAGVTQSPTHLIKTRGQQVTLRCSPKSGHDTVSWYQQALGQGPQFIFQYYEEEERQRGNFPDRFSGHQFPNYSSELNVNALLLGDSALYLCASSRVSSYEQYFGPGTRLTVT.

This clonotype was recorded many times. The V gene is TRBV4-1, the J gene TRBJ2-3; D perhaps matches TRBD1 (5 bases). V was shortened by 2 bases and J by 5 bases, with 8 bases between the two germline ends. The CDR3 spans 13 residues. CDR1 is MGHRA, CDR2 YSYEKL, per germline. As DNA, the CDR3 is TGCGCCAGCAGCCAACAGGGATTAGATACGCAGTATTTT. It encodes CASSQQGLDTQYF.

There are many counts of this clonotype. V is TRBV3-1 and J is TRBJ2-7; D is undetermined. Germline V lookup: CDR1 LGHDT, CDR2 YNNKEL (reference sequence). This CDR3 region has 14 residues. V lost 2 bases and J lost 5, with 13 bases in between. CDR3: CASSQWSPTHEQYF. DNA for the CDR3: TGTGCCAGCAGCCAATGGTCTCCGACCCACGAGCAGTACTTC.

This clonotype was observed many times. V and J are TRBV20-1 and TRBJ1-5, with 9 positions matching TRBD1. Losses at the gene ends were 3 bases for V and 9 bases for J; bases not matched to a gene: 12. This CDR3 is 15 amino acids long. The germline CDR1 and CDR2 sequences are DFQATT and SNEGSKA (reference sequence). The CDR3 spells CSARGVGTGMMPQHF. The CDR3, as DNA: TGCAGTGCTAGGGGGGTGGGGACAGGGATGATGCCCCAGCATTTT.

CDR3 in DNA: TGCAGCGCCCGACTAGTAGGGGGGGCAGATACGCAGTATTTT. Translating gives CSARLVGGADTQYF. This chain uses TRBV29-1 with TRBJ2-3, with D perhaps matching TRBD2 (7 bases). V was clipped by 7 bases and J by 4 bases, with 18 bases between them. There are 14 residues in the CDR3. The germline gives CDR1 SQVTM, CDR2 ANQGSEA.